Listed here is a single TCR beta chain. Its antigen is still unknown. The data were taken from a study of response to subunit inactivated influenza vaccine. TCRdb processed the RT-PCR reads anew with MiXCR; each CDR3 protein has one entry. There are a few hundred thousand distinct CDR3 sequences in the sample; roughly 15% occur only once, and around 10% lies in the top ten. The CDR3 is 17 residues long. Looked up from germline, CDR1 is LGHDT and CDR2 is YNNKEL (reference sequence). V lost 3 bases to trimming and J lost 0 bases, with 16 bases between them. Notes on the study in general: Authors suggested each seasonal flu vaccination may recruit only limited numbers of new T cells.

The specimen was PBMCs from blood, collected 12 days after vaccination. This clonotype was obtained from a middle-aged man who received an inactivated influenza vaccine. J is TRBJ2-3 and V is TRBV3-1, with D possibly being TRBD2 (5 bases). CDR3 nucleotides: TGTGCCAGCAGCCACGCTTCGACCTGGACTAGCACAGATACGCAGTATTTT. The encoded protein is CASSHASTWTSTDTQYF.